This T cell receptor (beta chain) was recovered during a study of immune characterization of retroperitoneal liposarcoma. V lost 1 base and J 6 bases, leaving 11 bases between the germline ends. The CDR3 covers 14 residues. CDR1 and CDR2 (germline): SGHTA, FQGNSA. TCRdb independently ran MiXCR on the PCR reads; one entry per CDR3 protein. The repertoire holds approximately 1,500 distinct CDR3 sequences, with roughly 42% as singletons. V and J are TRBV7-2 and TRBJ2-3, with D perhaps assigned TRBD1 or TRBD2 (5 bases each). Sequencing used tumor tissue. The TCR was taken from a female donor with retroperitoneal liposarcoma. The DNA for the CDR3 is TGTGCCAGCAGCTTAGTGAGGGGCAGTGATACGCAGTATTTT. Translation gives CASSLVRGSDTQYF.